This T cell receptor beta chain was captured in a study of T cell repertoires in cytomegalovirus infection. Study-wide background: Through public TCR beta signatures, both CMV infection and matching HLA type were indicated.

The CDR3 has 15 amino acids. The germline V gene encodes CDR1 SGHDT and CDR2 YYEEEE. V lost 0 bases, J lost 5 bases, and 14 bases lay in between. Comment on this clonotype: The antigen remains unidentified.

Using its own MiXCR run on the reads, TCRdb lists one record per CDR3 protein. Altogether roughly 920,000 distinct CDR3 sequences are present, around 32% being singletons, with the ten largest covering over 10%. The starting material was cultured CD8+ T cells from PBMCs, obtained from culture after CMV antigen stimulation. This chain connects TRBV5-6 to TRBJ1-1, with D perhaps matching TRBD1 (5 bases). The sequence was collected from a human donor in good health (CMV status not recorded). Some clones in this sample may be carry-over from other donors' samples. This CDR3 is CASSLGTPPRTEAFF. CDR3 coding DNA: TGTGCCAGCAGCTTGGGGACACCCCCGAGGACTGAAGCTTTCTTT.